The sequence of this TCR beta chain was determined in a study of beta chain features in type 1 diabetes (dated by TCRdb to the late 2010s). For the study in its entirety: Mean age, gender distribution, total cell number and subset yield were not different between patients and healthy donors. A total of roughly 99,000,000 sorted cells were examined across all samples, and the number of cells per subset was strongly correlated with RNA yield. The study compared TCRB repertoires of sorted circulating CD4+ T cell subsets between recently diagnosed type 1 diabetes patients and matched healthy donors. Naive and central memory subsets were obtained from all 30 or so donors, but regulatory and stem cell-like memory subsets were isolated from only 8 patients and 8 healthy donors.

CDR1 and CDR2 are drawn from the germline V gene: SQVTM, ANQGSEA. The CDR3, cysteine through phenylalanine, is 12 amino acids long. Only the CDR3 part of the read is kept: 36 bases, read in frame from the first base. Germline trimming amounts to 5 bases on V and 3 bases on J, with 3 as the count of junction bases outside the gene matches. The entire isolated RNA was reverse transcribed using the High Capacity cDNA Reverse Transcription Kit, and thus expressed TCRB transcripts were sequenced. Deep immunoSEQ sequencing was applied to naive, central memory and regulatory T cell samples, giving an average of roughly 3.5 million total reads per sample. Sorted cells were lysed in RLT buffer, and RNA was extracted using DNase-treated RNeasy Micro or Mini kits according to cell number. Each cell subset was processed separately to prevent cross-contamination, with patient and healthy donor samples processed together. Using the immunoSEQ multiplex PCR, TCRB sequences were amplified from cDNA into 87-bp fragments spanning the CDR3 region. Sequencing of the amplicons was done on the Illumina HiSeq platform. Under the source paper's analysis protocol: Synthetic template baselines were used to correct PCR bias computationally, reads within Hamming distance 2 were collapsed, and singletons that could not be merged were discarded. Reads were aligned against IMGT so that V, D and J genes, CDR3 length and insertions or deletions at six rearrangement sites could be assigned. Within each subset, clonotype counts were normalized to sorted cell number, and only after that were true diversity and Gini coefficients computed with the tcR R package. The overlap coefficient, calculated on TCRB nucleotide sequences, was used to quantify repertoire sharing. Out-of-frame TCRB sequences from naive cells were analyzed to stand in for the pre-selection repertoire. TCRdb limited this immuneACCESS table to in-frame rearrangements with V and J called. A share of clones is missing; checked studies link under half to unresolved V genes, and the rest is unexplained. V and J calls and clone size are those listed in that table; D and trimming were worked out from the DNA. This sample lists approximately 240,000 clones; roughly 17% were detected once. The ten most abundant clones make up 0.065% to 0.1% of the sample.

General conclusions and limits of the study: Shorter templates might be favored by PCR, yet because patient and control samples were amplified and corrected together, any such skew would affect both groups equally. Because the HLA sub-analyses included only small numbers of individuals, any influence of HLA type on TCRB rearrangement was left unresolved. Because cDNA was sequenced instead of genomic DNA, activated cells with high expression could be over-represented, although the groups did not differ in activation or CD3 levels. Naive, central memory and regulatory TCRB repertoires appeared to be more similar among patients than among healthy donors. Patients with type 1 diabetes made fewer insertions and deleted more nucleotides at VDJ recombination sites, implying thymic rearrangement abnormalities. Type 1 diabetes patients showed a moderate but significant shortening of TCRB CDR3 length in all four CD4+ subsets.

A single peripheral blood draw of about 120 mL on average was collected from each donor into heparinised tubes. Naive, central memory, regulatory and stem cell-like memory CD4+ T cells were sorted on a BD FACSAria II using a panel including CD45RO, CCR7, CD25, CD127, CD95 and CD27. All sorted populations exceeded 95% purity. Right away, PBMCs were isolated by Lymphoprep density gradient centrifugation and were stained directly, with no culture step. Samples were stained and sorted in pairs, with one healthy donor and one patient per experiment, so that batch effects were minimized. This clone was detected only a few times. The antigen it recognizes is unknown. No quality values exist for individual bases; no much larger clone is one base distant.

Recombination linked TRBV29-1 to TRBJ2-7, with 8 central nucleotides matching TRBD2. Source material: naive CD4+ T cells from blood. What this sample's cell subset or site label stands for: true naive CD4+ T cells. The source is a man aged 30 to 45 with type 1 diabetes. The CDR3 has the sequence CSVTSGDYEQYF. In nucleotides, the sequence is TGCAGCGTTACTAGCGGCGACTACGAGCAGTACTTC.